Below are 17 T cell receptor beta chains sequenced from a single sample in a study of blood T cell repertoires in COVID-19 (dated by TCRdb to the early 2020s). Library prep was done by the immunoSEQ multiplex PCR assay. The clones in this table, taken by TCRdb from immuneACCESS, are in-frame only. Not every clone is retained; where verified, under half of the shortfall comes from an unresolved V gene, and the cause of the rest is unknown. This sample has roughly 120,000 clones in its table, and less than 90% of those were observed once. The top ten clones comprise 9.5% to 13% of the sample. Sequencing was done on a sample of peripheral blood. The receptors originated from an elderly man with acute or convalescent COVID-19.

The rearrangement links TRBV19 to TRBJ1-5; D ambiguous. The length of the CDR3 is 16 residues. V gave up 3 bases and J gave up 2 bases, with 14 bases separating them. CDR1 is LNHDA, CDR2 SQIVND, per germline (reference sequence). The CDR3 nucleotides are TGTGCCAGTAGTATTGTATCGACTACCGGCAATCAGCCCCAGCATTTT. It codes for CASSIVSTTGNQPQHF.

This chain joins TRBV19 and TRBJ1-2; 8 positions agree with TRBD1. V shed 5 bases, J shed 8 bases, and the junction held 13 bases outside the gene matches. The length of the CDR3 is 15 residues. Germline assignment: CDR1 LNHDA and CDR2 SQIVND (reference sequence). In DNA, the CDR3 is TGTGCCAGTAGTCCCCGGGACAGGCCTCAGAGAGGCTACACCTTC. This translates into CASSPRDRPQRGYTF.

V usage is TRBV24-1 and J usage is TRBJ1-2; 7 nucleotides agree with TRBD1. J was trimmed by 5 bases and V by 7 bases; bases with no gene match: 6. The CDR3 is 13 residues long. Germline V gene lookup returns CDR1 KGHDR and CDR2 SFDVKD. CDR3: CATSLGTAYGYTF. CDR3 DNA sequence: TGTGCCACCAGCCTGGGGACAGCATATGGCTACACCTTC.

The V gene is TRBV19, the J gene TRBJ2-1; D is perhaps TRBD1 (5 bases). In germline, CDR1 is LNHDA, CDR2 SQIVND (reference sequence). Trimming pared 2 bases from V and 5 bases from J, leaving 10 bases between. This CDR3 is built from 14 residues. CDR3 region: CASSIRGSNNEQFF. The CDR3 coding sequence is TGTGCCAGTAGTATAAGGGGCTCAAACAATGAGCAGTTCTTC.

This chain joins TRBV19 and TRBJ1-4, with no clear D. CDR3 length: 15 residues. Deletions cut 5 bases from V and 3 bases from J, with 13 bases between. Germline assignment: CDR1 LNHDA and CDR2 SQIVND (reference sequence). The CDR3 reads CASSRSGGANEKLFF. For the CDR3, the DNA is TGTGCCAGTAGTCGATCAGGAGGTGCTAATGAAAAACTGTTTTTT.

The V call is TRBV27, the J call TRBJ2-7; maybe TRBD2 (5 bases). The CDR3 sequence is 16 residues long. Germline CDR1 MNHEY, CDR2 SMNVEV (reference sequence). V lost 5 bases to trimming and J lost 3 bases, with 20 bases between them. The CDR3 spells CASSPSTPEVGYEQYF. The CDR3 bases are TGTGCCAGCAGTCCGTCGACACCGGAGGTAGGCTACGAGCAGTACTTC.

The chain employs TRBV29-1 and TRBJ2-1; D is unclear. Deletions cut 4 bases from V and 4 bases from J, with 5 bases between. The CDR3 extends over 11 amino acids. Germline-derived CDR1 and CDR2 are SQVTM and ANQGSEA. The CDR3 DNA follows: TGCAGCGTTGGGAGTTACAATGAGCAGTTCTTC. It yields the protein CSVGSYNEQFF.

The gene calls are TRBV19 and TRBJ2-7, with D perhaps TRBD1 (5 bases). CDR1 and CDR2 from the germline V gene are LNHDA and SQIVND (reference sequence). The CDR3 has 12 amino acids. The V end was cut by 8 bases, the J end by 5 bases, with 13 bases between. For the CDR3, the DNA is TGTGCCAGTGCTGGACAAGTGGACGAGCAGTACTTC. It encodes CASAGQVDEQYF.

The gene calls are TRBV5-1 and TRBJ2-3, with D tentatively TRBD2 (7 bases). The germline CDR1 and CDR2 sequences are SGHRS and YFSETQ. V dropped 1 base and J dropped 6 bases, with 18 bases sitting between them. The CDR3 sequence is 16 residues long. This CDR3 is CASSLRVLAGADTQYF. CDR3 DNA: TGCGCCAGCAGCTTGCGGGTCCTGGCGGGGGCGGATACGCAGTATTTT.

This chain connects TRBV5-1 to TRBJ1-2; D is unresolved. V lost 0 bases to trimming and J lost 8 bases, with 11 bases between them. CDR1 is SGHRS, CDR2 YFSETQ, per germline. This CDR3 spans 13 amino acids. In DNA, the CDR3 is TGCGCCAGCAGCTTGGCACTGGGAGAGGGCTACACCTTC. Translating gives CASSLALGEGYTF.

This chain uses TRBV6-5 with TRBJ1-2; weak D call: TRBD1 (6 bases). The CDR3 totals 13 residues. With 4 bases removed from V and 2 bases from J, the gap between germline ends came to 8 bases. Per germline, CDR1 MNHEY and CDR2 SVGAGI. The CDR3 DNA follows: TGTGCCAGCAGTTCGGGACACAACTATGGCTACACCTTC. Its protein is CASSSGHNYGYTF.

The chain links TRBV19 to TRBJ1-1; a weak D match, TRBD1 (5 bases). CDR1 is LNHDA and CDR2 is SQIVND in the germline V gene (reference sequence). This CDR3 is 13 amino acids long. V was cut by 6 bases and J by 1 base, with 9 bases left in between. The CDR3 is CASSDQGNTEAFF. The CDR3 nucleotides are TGTGCCAGTAGCGATCAGGGGAACACTGAAGCTTTCTTT.

CDR3 protein: CASSLEGFYSNQPQHF. For the CDR3, the DNA is TGTGCCAGCAGCTTAGAGGGGTTTTATAGCAATCAGCCCCAGCATTTT. The V and J genes are TRBV7-2 and TRBJ1-5; D perhaps matches TRBD1 (5 bases). Germline V gene sequence: CDR1 SGHTA, CDR2 FQGNSA. V was pared by 1 base and J by 0 bases, with 10 bases between. The CDR3 has 16 residues.

The chain combines TRBV5-5 with TRBJ2-5; 8 bases line up with TRBD2. J lost 4 bases, V lost 0 bases, and 5 bases had no gene match. Germline CDR1 is SGHKS and CDR2 is YYEKEE (reference sequence). There are 15 residues in the CDR3. The CDR3 reads CASSLAGGRRETQYF. In nucleotides, the CDR3 is TGTGCCAGCAGCTTGGCGGGAGGGAGAAGAGAGACCCAGTACTTC.

The chain has TRBV11-2 and TRBJ2-7, with a weak D call TRBD2 (6 bases). CDR3 length equals 14 residues. V was cut by 0 bases and J by 5 bases, with 11 bases left in between. CDR1 SGHAT and CDR2 FQNNGV come from the germline V gene. This CDR3 is CASSLERGNNEQYF. In DNA form, the CDR3 reads TGTGCCAGCAGCTTAGAGCGGGGAAACAACGAGCAGTACTTC.

The chain is built from TRBV7-9 and TRBJ1-1; a weak D match, TRBD1 (6 bases). CDR3 size: 15 residues. The germline V and J ends were trimmed by 1 base and 8 bases, with 17 bases remaining between them. Per germline, CDR1 SEHNR and CDR2 FQNEAQ (reference sequence). The CDR3 DNA is TGTGCCAGCAGCTTAGACAGGGTTTCCGGTAACGAAGCTTTCTTT. Amino acid sequence: CASSLDRVSGNEAFF.

V is TRBV6-5 and J is TRBJ2-3; D ambiguous. The CDR3 is made up of 14 amino acids. The V gene's germline CDR1 is MNHEY and CDR2 SVGAGI. The germline V and J ends were trimmed by 6 bases and 1 base, with 11 bases remaining between them. The CDR3 bases are TGTGCCAGCAGGCCAGACAAGCGCACAGATACGCAGTATTTT. Amino acids: CASRPDKRTDTQYF.